The clone carrying this T cell receptor beta chain has just a few counts. Its antigen is unknown. The sample is drawn from a study of T cell repertoires in cytomegalovirus infection. Turning to the study itself: Recently identified HLA-C-restricted CMV epitopes and well-studied HLA-B-restricted CMV epitopes were used by the study. Study-level findings and limits: Clonotype analysis showed dominance of the ex vivo response by HLA-C-restricted CMV-specific TCR beta clonotypes.

TCRdb passed the reads through MiXCR, listing each CDR3 protein once. The sample consists of hundreds of thousands of distinct CDR3 sequences, around 31% of them appearing once. Germline CDR1 reads MDHEN; CDR2 reads SYDVKM. The CDR3 runs 13 residues. Deletions cut 3 bases from V and 8 bases from J, with 11 bases between. The V call is TRBV28, the J call TRBJ2-1, with D possibly TRBD1 on 6 matching bases. Here the sequenced sample was cultured PBMCs, taken from culture after CMV antigen stimulation. The receptor's source is a human donor in good health (CMV status not recorded). Some clones in this sample may be carry-over from other donors' samples. The CDR3, as DNA: TGTGCCAGCAGTTTTAAGGGGGTCTATGAGCAGTTCTTC. Protein: CASSFKGVYEQFF.